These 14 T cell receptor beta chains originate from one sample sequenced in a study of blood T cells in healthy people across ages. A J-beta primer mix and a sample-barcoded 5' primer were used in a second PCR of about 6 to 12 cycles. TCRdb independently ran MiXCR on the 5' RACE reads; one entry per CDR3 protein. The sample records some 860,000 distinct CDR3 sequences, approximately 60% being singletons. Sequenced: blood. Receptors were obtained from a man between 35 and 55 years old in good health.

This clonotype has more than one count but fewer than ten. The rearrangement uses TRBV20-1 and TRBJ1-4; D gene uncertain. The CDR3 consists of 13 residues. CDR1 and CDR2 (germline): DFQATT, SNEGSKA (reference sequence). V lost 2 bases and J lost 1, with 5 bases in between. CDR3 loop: CSARILTNEKLFF. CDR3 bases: TGCAGTGCTAGAATCCTAACTAATGAAAAACTGTTTTTT.

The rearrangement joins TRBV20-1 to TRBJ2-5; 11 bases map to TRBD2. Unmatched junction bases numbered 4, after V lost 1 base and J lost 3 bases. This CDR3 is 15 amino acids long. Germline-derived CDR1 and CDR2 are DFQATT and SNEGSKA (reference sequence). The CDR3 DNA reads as TGCAGTGCTAGAGTAACTAGCGGGAGTAAAGAGACCCAGTACTTC. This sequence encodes CSARVTSGSKETQYF.

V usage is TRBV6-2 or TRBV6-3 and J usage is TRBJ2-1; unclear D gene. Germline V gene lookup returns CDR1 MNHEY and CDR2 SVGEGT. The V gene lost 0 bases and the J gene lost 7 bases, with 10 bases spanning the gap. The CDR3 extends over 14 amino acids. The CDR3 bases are TGTGCCAGCAGTTACTCTTTTAGGGAAAATGAGCAGTTCTTC. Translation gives CASSYSFRENEQFF.

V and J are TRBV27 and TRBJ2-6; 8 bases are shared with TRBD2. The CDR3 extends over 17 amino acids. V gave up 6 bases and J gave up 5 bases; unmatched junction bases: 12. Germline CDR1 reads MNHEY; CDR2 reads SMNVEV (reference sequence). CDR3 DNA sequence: TGTGCCAGCAGCTCTCCCGGGAGGGGTTCTAGGGCCAACGTCCTGACTTTC. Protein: CASSSPGRGSRANVLTF. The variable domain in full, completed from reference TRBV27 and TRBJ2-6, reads EAQVTQNPRYLITVTGKKLTVTCSQNMNHEYMSWYRQDPGLGLRQIYYSMNVEVTDKGDVPEGYKVSRKEKRNFPLILESPSPNQTSLYFCASSSPGRGSRANVLTFGAGSRLTVL.

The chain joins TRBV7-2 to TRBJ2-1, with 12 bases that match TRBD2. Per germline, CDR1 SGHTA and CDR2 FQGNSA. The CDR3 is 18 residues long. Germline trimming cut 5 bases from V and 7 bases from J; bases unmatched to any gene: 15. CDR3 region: CASSRSATPSGGANEQFF. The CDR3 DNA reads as TGTGCCAGCAGCCGCAGCGCAACTCCTAGCGGGGGGGCAAATGAGCAGTTCTTC.

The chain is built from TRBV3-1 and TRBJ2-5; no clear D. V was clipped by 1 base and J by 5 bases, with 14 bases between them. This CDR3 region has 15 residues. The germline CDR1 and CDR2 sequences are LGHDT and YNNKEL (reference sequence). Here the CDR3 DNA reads TGTGCCAGCAGCCAAGTTTCTTTATCGTTTGAGACCCAGTACTTC. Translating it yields CASSQVSLSFETQYF.

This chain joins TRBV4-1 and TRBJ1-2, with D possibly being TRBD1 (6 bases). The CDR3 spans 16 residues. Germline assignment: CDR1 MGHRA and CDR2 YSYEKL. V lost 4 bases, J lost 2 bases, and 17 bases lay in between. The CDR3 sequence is CASSPTSGDRNYGYTF. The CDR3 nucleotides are TGCGCCAGCAGCCCGACCTCAGGGGATAGAAACTATGGCTACACCTTC.

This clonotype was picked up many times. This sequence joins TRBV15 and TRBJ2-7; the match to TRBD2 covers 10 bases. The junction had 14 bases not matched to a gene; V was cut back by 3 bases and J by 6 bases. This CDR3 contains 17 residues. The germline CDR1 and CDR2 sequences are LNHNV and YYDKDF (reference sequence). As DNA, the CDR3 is TGTGCCACCAGCAGTCCCCTCCTTGCTAGCGGGAGTAGCGAGCAGTACTTC. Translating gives CATSSPLLASGSSEQYF.

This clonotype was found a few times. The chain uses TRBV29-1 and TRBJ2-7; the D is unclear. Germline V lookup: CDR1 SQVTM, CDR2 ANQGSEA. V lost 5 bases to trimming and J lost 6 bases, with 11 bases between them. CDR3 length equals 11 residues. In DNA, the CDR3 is TGCAGCGTTTTCTGGTCGGGCGAGCAGTACTTC. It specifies CSVFWSGEQYF.

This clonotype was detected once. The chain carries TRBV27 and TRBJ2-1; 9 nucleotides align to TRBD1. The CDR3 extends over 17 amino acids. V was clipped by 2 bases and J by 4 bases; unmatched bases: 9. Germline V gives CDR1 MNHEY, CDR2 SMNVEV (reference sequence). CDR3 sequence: CASSLGWGQGRYNEQFF. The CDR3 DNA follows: TGTGCCAGCAGTTTAGGTTGGGGACAGGGTCGATACAATGAGCAGTTCTTC.

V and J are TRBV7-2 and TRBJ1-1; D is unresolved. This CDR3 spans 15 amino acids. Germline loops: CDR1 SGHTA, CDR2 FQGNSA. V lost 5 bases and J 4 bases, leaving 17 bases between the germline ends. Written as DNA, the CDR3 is TGTGCCAGCAGCGAGATCGGACGGACGAGCACTGAAGCTTTCTTT. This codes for CASSEIGRTSTEAFF.

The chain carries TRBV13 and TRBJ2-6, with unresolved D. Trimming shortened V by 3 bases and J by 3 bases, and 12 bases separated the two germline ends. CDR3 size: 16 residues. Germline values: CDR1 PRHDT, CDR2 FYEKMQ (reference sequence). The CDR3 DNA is TGTGCCAGCAGCTTTCGTGAAGGATTTGGGGCCAACGTCCTGACTTTC. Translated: CASSFREGFGANVLTF. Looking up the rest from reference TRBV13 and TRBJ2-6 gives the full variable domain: AAGVIQSPRHLIKEKRETATLKCYPIPRHDTVYWYQQGPGQDPQFLISFYEKMQSDKGSIPDRFSAQQFSDYHSELNMSSLELGDSALYFCASSFREGFGANVLTFGAGSRLTVL.

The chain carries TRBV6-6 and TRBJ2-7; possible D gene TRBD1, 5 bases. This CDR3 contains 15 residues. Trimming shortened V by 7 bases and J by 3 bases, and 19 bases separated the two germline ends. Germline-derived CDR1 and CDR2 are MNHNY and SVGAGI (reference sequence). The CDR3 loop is CASMGRVTGYYEQYF. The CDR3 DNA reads TGTGCCAGCATGGGTAGGGTTACAGGCTACTACGAGCAGTACTTC.

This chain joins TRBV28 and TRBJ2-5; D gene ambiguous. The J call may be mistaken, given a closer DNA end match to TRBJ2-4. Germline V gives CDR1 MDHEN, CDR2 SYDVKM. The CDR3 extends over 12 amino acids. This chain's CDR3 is CASSTVKNIQYF. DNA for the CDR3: TGTGCCAGCAGTACCGTCAAAAACATTCAGTACTTC.